The 8 T cell receptor beta chains in this list originate from one sample, sequenced in a study of shared clonotypes between healthy human individuals. Sequenced by immunoSEQ multiplex PCR; TCRdb stores in-frame clones only, minus some. Among about 800,000 clones, about 96% were seen once, and the ten largest hold 0.2% to 0.25%. Naive CD8 cells were CD45RO-negative, positively selected for CCR7, excluding terminally differentiated effector memory CD45RA+ cells. Sequenced input: naive CD8+ T cells sorted from blood. These receptors came from a man aged 30 to 39 in good health.

The chain employs TRBV5-6 and TRBJ2-7; no definite D call. The CDR3 extends over 12 amino acids. Germline V gives CDR1 SGHDT, CDR2 YYEEEE. V shed 0 bases and J shed 2 bases, with 3 bases lying between them. The CDR3, as DNA: TGTGCCAGCAGCTTGGTTGCCTACGAGCAGTACTTC. It encodes CASSLVAYEQYF.

The chain uses TRBV6-6 and TRBJ1-2; D is unclear. V lost 2 bases and J lost 5, with 15 bases in between. This CDR3 comprises 15 residues. Per germline, CDR1 MNHNY and CDR2 SVGAGI (reference sequence). The CDR3, as DNA: TGTGCCAGCAGTTACAGTGGCCAGGAGGGATATGGCTACACCTTC. The encoded protein is CASSYSGQEGYGYTF.

The chain combines TRBV13 with TRBJ2-7; D is unclear. CDR3 length: 12 amino acids. The V gene's germline CDR1 is PRHDT and CDR2 FYEKMQ (reference sequence). V gave up 3 bases and J gave up 0 bases, with 3 bases separating them. Here the CDR3 DNA reads TGTGCCAGCAGCTTTAGCTCCTACGAGCAGTACTTC. Encoded protein: CASSFSSYEQYF.

This sequence joins TRBV7-9 and TRBJ1-1; a possible D gene is TRBD1 (5 bases). V was clipped by 3 bases and J by 3 bases, with 17 bases between them. This CDR3 is built from 16 residues. Germline V CDR1 and CDR2: SEHNR, FQNEAQ (reference sequence). CDR3 protein: CASSLPAQQEYTEAFF. CDR3 nucleotides: TGTGCCAGCAGCTTGCCGGCCCAACAGGAGTACACTGAAGCTTTCTTT.

This clone was seen a handful of times. Other nucleotide sequences from this sample produce the same CDR3. The V and J genes are TRBV10-3 and TRBJ2-7, with 7 bases aligning to TRBD1. The germline V gene encodes CDR1 ENHRY and CDR2 SYGVKD. The CDR3 sequence is 14 residues long. Germline trimming cut 2 bases from V and 0 bases from J; bases unmatched to any gene: 1. The CDR3 DNA reads TGTGCCATCAGTGAGGGGACAGACTCCTACGAGCAGTACTTC. This sequence encodes CAISEGTDSYEQYF.

This chain connects TRBV27 to TRBJ2-5; no reliable D call. CDR3 size: 15 residues. Trimming took off 4 bases at V and 1 base at J, with 13 bases between the two ends. Per germline, CDR1 MNHEY and CDR2 SMNVEV (reference sequence). The CDR3 nucleotides read TGTGCCAGCAGTTCTAAGATATCGGGCCAAGAGACCCAGTACTTC. Its translation is CASSSKISGQETQYF.

The chain links TRBV25-1 to TRBJ2-5; D not resolved. V was cut by 4 bases and J by 1 base, with 1 base left in between. The CDR3 spans 11 residues. Looked up from germline, CDR1 is MGHDK and CDR2 is SYGVNS. The CDR3 loop is CASSGQETQYF. The CDR3 DNA follows: TGTGCCAGCAGTGGCCAAGAGACCCAGTACTTC.

This clone occurred once. V usage is TRBV27 and J usage is TRBJ2-2, with 12 nucleotides matching TRBD1. The germline CDR1 and CDR2 sequences are MNHEY and SMNVEV (reference sequence). This CDR3 comprises 15 residues. V shed 5 bases, J shed 7 bases, and the junction held 5 bases outside the gene matches. This CDR3 is CASSPGTGGFGELFF. As DNA, the CDR3 is TGTGCCAGCAGTCCGGGGACAGGGGGCTTCGGGGAGCTGTTTTTT.